The T cell receptor beta chain described here comes from a study of radiation and T cells in renal cell carcinoma. For the study at large: Nephrectomy followed 15 Gy stereotactic body radiation by 4 weeks.

Some clones are missing from TCRdb's copy, which holds only in-frame ones; the method was immunoSEQ multiplex PCR. This table holds some 120,000 clones, around four fifths found once. The time point denotes: blood 2 weeks post-SBRT. Treatment of the sample: 15 Gy SBRT to primary tumor, nephrectomy 4 weeks later. Serial blood draws occurred at baseline and 2 and 4 weeks post-SBRT. The study's findings and limits: Top tumor clonotypes rose in blood 2 weeks post-radiation, then contracted. No pretreatment tumor biopsies were available for baseline clonotypes.

V was clipped by 11 bases and J by 1 base, with 14 bases between them. Germline V gives CDR1 ENHRY, CDR2 SYGVKD. This CDR3 spans 13 amino acids. Of note for this clone: No antigen is known for it.

The sequenced sample was blood, obtained from a patient whose treatment included radiotherapy and nephrectomy. V gene TRBV10-3 combines with J gene TRBJ1-1, with D possibly being TRBD1 (5 bases). The origin of this receptor is a woman aged 55-69 years with renal cell carcinoma. CDR3 sequence reads: CASSGQGNTEAFF. CDR3 DNA: TGTGCCTCCTCGGGGCAGGGGAACACTGAAGCTTTCTTT.